This T cell receptor (beta chain) was observed in a study of cytomegalovirus exposure and HLA in healthy donors. CDR1 and CDR2 (germline): MNHNY, SVGAGI (reference sequence). V was cut by 7 bases and J by 3 bases, with 15 bases left in between. The CDR3 is 14 residues long. PCR used 60 Vbeta primers and 13 Jbeta primers. This table comes from immunoSEQ multiplex PCR, and its TCRdb copy is limited to in-frame clones, with some not included. The sample records more than 65,000 clones, 65% to 80% being singletons. The source material was PBMCs. V usage is TRBV6-6 and J usage is TRBJ2-5, with a tentative D call TRBD1 (6 bases). This TCR was recovered from a man aged 35-49 years in good health and CMV-seronegative. CDR3 sequence: CASTQGIREETQYF. The DNA for the CDR3 is TGTGCCAGCACACAGGGTATTAGGGAAGAGACCCAGTACTTC.